This TCR beta chain came from a study of CD8 T cells in Susac syndrome. Between the trimmed V and J ends, which lost 5 bases and 0 bases, there was a span of 22 bases. Germline V CDR1 and CDR2: LNHDA, SQIVND (reference sequence). This CDR3 is built from 18 residues. Sequencing of TCR beta was performed on blood CD8+ and CD4+ T cells. The multiple sclerosis control group comprised treatment-naive patients with stable or active relapsing-remitting disease. Reverse transcription of roughly 0.5 to 1 ug RNA was performed with random hexamers. The immunoSEQ assay covered 54 Vbeta and 13 Jbeta segments for CDR3. From the immunoSEQ multiplex PCR reads, TCRdb called clonotypes with MiXCR, one entry per CDR3 protein. Among about 200,000 distinct CDR3 sequences listed, about 94% were seen once.

The J gene is TRBJ1-1, the V gene TRBV19; D ambiguous. Sequences were obtained from CD8+ T cells from PBMCs. The receptor was derived from a human donor with multiple sclerosis. This CDR3 reads CASSPPPFRSLMNTEAFF. The CDR3 bases are TGTGCCAGTAGTCCTCCACCGTTCCGATCGCTGATGAACACTGAAGCTTTCTTT.